Below are 8 T cell receptor beta chains sequenced from a single sample in a study of early T cells in non-severe SARS-CoV-2 infection listed by TCRdb under 2021. Library method: 5' RACE. Sequencing took place on a NextSeq 500. Through fastp at Q25 and MiXCR, TCRdb rebuilt clones from the public reads, retaining in-frame beta chains. Under each unique CDR3 protein, matching rows form one entry showing the most common genes and DNA. The sample yields more than 40,000 distinct CDR3 sequences; over 3% were counted once. The top ten clones comprise about 3% of the sample. The sequenced sample was whole blood. These receptors were obtained from an adult who was a healthcare worker with PCR-confirmed SARS-CoV-2 infection or an uninfected control (not recorded which).

The sample holds many counts of this clonotype. The V gene is TRBV2, the J gene TRBJ1-2; no clear D gene. V was cut by 4 bases and J by 2 bases, with 8 bases left in between. The germline gives CDR1 SNHLY, CDR2 FYNNEI. This CDR3 has 13 residues. The CDR3 loop is CASSAMGNYGYTF. The DNA for the CDR3 is TGTGCCAGCAGTGCGATGGGAAACTATGGCTACACCTTC.

This clonotype was recorded many times. The J gene is TRBJ2-6, the V gene TRBV7-8; D may correspond to TRBD1 or TRBD2 (6 bases each). V was cut by 2 bases and J by 2 bases, with 19 bases left in between. The germline V gene encodes CDR1 SGHVS and CDR2 FQNEAQ. The CDR3 is made up of 19 amino acids. The CDR3: CASSLPAGEVRAGANVLTF. The CDR3 bases are TGTGCCAGCAGCTTACCCGCAGGGGAGGTACGGGCTGGGGCCAACGTCCTGACTTTC.

This clonotype was observed many times. The CDR3 DNA follows: TGTGCCATCAGTGGTAGCGGGGGAGAGACCCAGTACTTC. The encoded protein is CAISGSGGETQYF. The rearrangement uses TRBV10-3 and TRBJ2-5; 9 bases align to TRBD2. Germline V lookup: CDR1 ENHRY, CDR2 SYGVKD. The CDR3 is made up of 13 amino acids. V trimming: 4 bases; J trimming: 4 bases; junction bases outside the gene matches: 1.

This clonotype was seen at least ten times. CDR3 DNA: TGTGCCAGCAGCTTAGGTGGCGGTAACACTGAAGCTTTCTTT. The encoded protein is CASSLGGGNTEAFF. The chain employs TRBV11-2 and TRBJ1-1; D uncertain. This CDR3 spans 14 amino acids. Trimming took 1 base from V and 2 from J, leaving 8 bases between them. Per the germline V gene, CDR1 is SGHAT and CDR2 is FQNNGV.

The chain couples TRBV4-1 to TRBJ2-7, with 7 bases aligning to TRBD1. The J segment lost 5 bases and the V segment lost 1 base, leaving 5 bases of the junction unmatched. The CDR3 has 14 residues. Germline V lookup: CDR1 MGHRA, CDR2 YSYEKL. CDR3 DNA: TGCGCCAGCAGCCAAGTAGGGGGCCCCCACGAGCAGTACTTC. This gives the protein CASSQVGGPHEQYF.

This sequence joins TRBV14 and TRBJ2-5, with a tentative D call TRBD2 (6 bases). The germline V gene encodes CDR1 SGHDN and CDR2 FVKESK. Trimming took 2 bases from V and 1 from J, leaving 14 bases between them. The CDR3 spans 16 residues. This CDR3 is CASSQYPSSAQETQYF. Here the CDR3 DNA reads TGTGCCAGCAGCCAATATCCCTCTAGCGCCCAAGAGACCCAGTACTTC.

This clonotype was seen many times. V is TRBV9 and J is TRBJ2-5; 9 positions agree with TRBD2. From germline, CDR1 is SGDLS and CDR2 YYNGEE. V dropped 3 bases and J dropped 1; count of bases not matched to a gene: 7. The length of the CDR3 is 16 residues. The CDR3 region has the DNA TGTGCCAGCAGCGGGTCAGCGGGAGGCTCCCAAGAGACCCAGTACTTC. This codes for CASSGSAGGSQETQYF. Full variable domain (remainder filled in from reference TRBV9 and TRBJ2-5): DSGVTQTPKHLITATGQRVTLRCSPRSGDLSVYWYQQSLDQGLQFLIQYYNGEERAKGNILERFSAQQFPDLHSELNLSSLELGDSALYFCASSGSAGGSQETQYFGPGTRLLVL.

This clonotype was detected many times. The rearrangement joins TRBV18 to TRBJ2-5, with 12 bases aligning to TRBD1. Germline CDR1 reads KGHSH; CDR2 reads LQKENI. The V gene end was trimmed by 2 bases and the J gene end by 4 bases; junction bases not matched to a gene: 2. The CDR3 covers 15 residues. The CDR3 DNA sequence: TGTGCCAGCTCACCAGGGACAGGGGGCCGAGAGACCCAGTACTTC. Translating gives CASSPGTGGRETQYF.